The TCR beta chain described here comes from a study of cytomegalovirus exposure and HLA in healthy donors. The wider study: A prior study identified approximately 120 million unique TCR beta sequences from about 180 million T cells. Regarding the study as a whole: For TCR beta chains, V- and J-gene trimming was later linked to a missense DCLRE1C variant. Within the data, a cluster of highly shared sequence variants was likely a sequencing artifact.

This CDR3 comprises 11 residues. Germline-derived CDR1 and CDR2 are MGHDK and SYGVNS. Trimming at V came to 7 bases and at J to 13 bases, leaving 9 bases not matched to a gene. The study ran its PCR with 60 Vbeta and 13 Jbeta primers. Data came from immunoSEQ multiplex PCR; TCRdb stores just in-frame clones and leaves some out. Of roughly 100,000 clones in the sample, roughly four fifths are singletons; the top ten hold around 5.6%. As regards this clone: Its antigen remains unknown.

The sequence was collected from a woman in her late teens or twenties in good health and CMV-seropositive. The V call is TRBV25-1, the J call TRBJ2-5; 7 bases fit TRBD1. Sequencing used PBMCs. CDR3 protein: CASKGAGLTYF. The CDR3 nucleotides read TGTGCCAGCAAGGGGGCAGGCCTCACGTACTTC.